These T cell receptor beta chains were read from a single sample in a study of T cells in Graves' hyperthyroidism and ophthalmopathy. TCRdb recomputed calls from the multiplex PCR reads with MiXCR, one row per CDR3 protein. Of approximately 870,000 distinct CDR3 sequences in the sample, roughly 40% were seen once. Sequencing input: blood. These receptors all stem from a man aged 18-30 years with Graves' hyperthyroidism. Both conserved end residues are part of each CDR3. The D gene is left open where the match is weak. Part of the rows lack a size; the others show once, few, many or a class for expanded clones.

j_call clone_size v_call d_call cdr3_aa cdr3_nt
TRBJ2-5 . TRBV2 . CASSDGVEWTQYF TGTGCCAGCAGTGATGGGGTTGAGTGGACCCAGTACTTC
TRBJ2-7 . TRBV6-1 . CASSEEAVIFPYEQYF TGTGCCAGCAGTGAAGAAGCTGTAATCTTTCCCTACGAGCAGTACTTC
TRBJ2-7 many TRBV19 . CASSQDPRTYEQYF TGTGCCAGTAGCCAAGACCCAAGAACCTACGAGCAGTACTTC
TRBJ2-7 few TRBV7-9 . CASSLVSRPPTLYEQYF TGTGCCAGCAGCTTAGTCAGCCGCCCGCCGACTCTCTACGAGCAGTACTTC
TRBJ1-1 . TRBV5-1 . CASRSSRTPTEAFF TGCGCCAGCAGGTCCTCTAGGACCCCTACTGAAGCTTTCTTT
TRBJ2-7 . TRBV10-3 . CASSSNIRGVYEQYF TGTGCCAGCAGCTCAAATATCAGGGGAGTCTACGAGCAGTACTTC
TRBJ2-7 many TRBV5-1 TRBD1 CASSRDSNYEQYF TGCGCCAGCAGCCGGGACAGTAACTACGAGCAGTACTTC
TRBJ1-2 . TRBV10-3 TRBD1 CAITDRDGFGYTF TGTGCCATTACCGACAGGGACGGCTTTGGCTACACCTTC
TRBJ1-2 many TRBV20-1 . CSLRRGGTYGYTF TGCAGTCTGAGGCGGGGCGGGACGTATGGCTACACCTTC
TRBJ2-7 many TRBV7-9 . CASSSSGGVGGYEQYF TGTGCCAGCAGCTCGTCGGGCGGAGTTGGGGGCTACGAGCAGTACTTC
TRBJ1-1 once TRBV7-2 . CASSPGNTEAIF TGTGCCAGCAGCCCTGGGAACACTGAAGCTATCTTT
TRBJ2-2 many TRBV9 . CASSVAASTGELFF TGTGCCAGCAGCGTAGCCGCATCCACCGGGGAGCTGTTTTTT
TRBJ1-4 many TRBV29-1 . CSVQLPHTNEKLFF TGCAGCGTACAGCTCCCTCATACTAATGAAAAACTGTTTTTT
TRBJ2-2 few TRBV7-6 TRBD1 CASSLRTGWITGELFF TGTGCCAGCAGCCTCCGGACAGGGTGGATCACCGGGGAGCTGTTTTTT
TRBJ2-7 few TRBV9 . CASSVDGSASYEQYF TGTGCCAGCAGCGTAGACGGGAGTGCGTCCTACGAGCAGTACTTC
TRBJ1-2 . TRBV7-8 . CASSFQSGGSPAGYTF TGTGCCAGCAGCTTTCAGAGCGGGGGTTCCCCGGCGGGCTACACCTTC
TRBJ1-1 few TRBV19 . CASDSGWNTEAFF TGTGCCAGCGACTCAGGGTGGAACACTGAAGCTTTCTTT
TRBJ2-7 . TRBV29-1 . CAWSLGGGYEQYF TGTGCCTGGTCCCTCGGAGGGGGGTACGAGCAGTACTTC
TRBJ1-2 many TRBV20-1 . CSARVQYGYTF TGCAGTGCTAGAGTACAGTATGGCTACACCTTC
TRBJ1-6 . TRBV6-5 . CASRSRGGRLGSPLHF TGTGCCAGCAGGTCTAGGGGGGGCAGATTGGGTTCACCCCTCCACTTT
TRBJ1-1 many TRBV19 . CASSTDRYTEAFF TGTGCCAGTAGTACCGACAGATACACTGAAGCTTTCTTT
TRBJ1-4 few TRBV12-3/TRBV12-4 . CASSFAQGGEKLFF TGTGCCAGCAGTTTTGCCCAGGGAGGGGAAAAACTGTTTTTT
TRBJ1-3 . TRBV6-5 . CASSYTSSSGNTIYF TGTGCCAGCAGTTACACAAGTAGCTCTGGAAACACCATATATTTT
TRBJ2-5 few TRBV4-1 . CASSQDLAGSETQYF TGCGCCAGCAGCCAAGATCTGGCAGGGAGCGAGACCCAGTACTTC
TRBJ2-7 . TRBV7-2 TRBD2 CASSIGPSGSYEQYF TGTGCCAGCAGCATTGGCCCTAGCGGCTCCTACGAGCAGTACTTC
TRBJ1-5 once TRBV12-3/TRBV12-4 . CASSFRVNRPQHF TGTGCCAGCAGTTTTAGGGTGAATCGGCCCCAGCATTTT
TRBJ1-2 few TRBV29-1 TRBD1 CSVGSDRVEGYTF TGCAGCGTTGGTTCCGACAGGGTTGAAGGCTACACCTTC
TRBJ1-4 . TRBV9 . CASSGGGYEKLFF TGTGCCAGCAGCGGTGGGGGTTATGAAAAACTGTTTTTT
TRBJ2-5 many TRBV13 . CASSLAKRVETQYF TGTGCCAGCAGCTTAGCAAAACGAGTGGAGACCCAGTACTTC
TRBJ1-5 . TRBV12-3/TRBV12-4 . CASSLGPVDSNQPQHF TGTGCCAGCAGTTTAGGTCCGGTGGACAGCAATCAGCCCCAGCATTTT
TRBJ2-5 . TRBV5-4 . CASSSGVAQAGETQYF TGTGCCAGCAGCTCGGGGGTCGCGCAGGCTGGAGAGACCCAGTACTTC
TRBJ1-2 . TRBV28 TRBD1 CASSPGGGIIYTF TGTGCCAGTTCCCCAGGGGGCGGAATCATCTACACCTTC
TRBJ1-5 . TRBV19 . CASSMGNQLQHF TGTGCCAGTAGTATGGGGAATCAGCTCCAGCATTTT
TRBJ2-7 few TRBV5-5 . CASSWSTGSYEQYF TGTGCCAGCAGCTGGTCGACAGGCTCCTACGAGCAGTACTTC
TRBJ2-7 . TRBV15 TRBD2 CATSPIGRAWEQYF TGTGCCACCAGCCCTATCGGGAGGGCCTGGGAGCAGTACTTC
TRBJ1-1 many TRBV10-3 . CAISGQDEAFF TGTGCCATCAGTGGACAAGATGAAGCTTTCTTT
TRBJ1-6 . TRBV4-1 . CASGRAGANSPLHF TGCGCCAGCGGCCGGGCAGGAGCGAATTCACCCCTCCACTTT
TRBJ2-7 many TRBV6-1 TRBD1 CASSRTGEPYEQYF TGTGCCAGCAGCCGGACAGGGGAACCCTACGAGCAGTACTTC
TRBJ2-5 . TRBV2 . CASRKGPGVETQYF TGTGCCAGCAGGAAGGGTCCAGGGGTGGAGACCCAGTACTTC
TRBJ1-2 . TRBV7-9 . CASSQRSGDNYGYTF TGCGCCAGCAGCCAAAGGTCAGGGGATAACTATGGCTACACCTTC